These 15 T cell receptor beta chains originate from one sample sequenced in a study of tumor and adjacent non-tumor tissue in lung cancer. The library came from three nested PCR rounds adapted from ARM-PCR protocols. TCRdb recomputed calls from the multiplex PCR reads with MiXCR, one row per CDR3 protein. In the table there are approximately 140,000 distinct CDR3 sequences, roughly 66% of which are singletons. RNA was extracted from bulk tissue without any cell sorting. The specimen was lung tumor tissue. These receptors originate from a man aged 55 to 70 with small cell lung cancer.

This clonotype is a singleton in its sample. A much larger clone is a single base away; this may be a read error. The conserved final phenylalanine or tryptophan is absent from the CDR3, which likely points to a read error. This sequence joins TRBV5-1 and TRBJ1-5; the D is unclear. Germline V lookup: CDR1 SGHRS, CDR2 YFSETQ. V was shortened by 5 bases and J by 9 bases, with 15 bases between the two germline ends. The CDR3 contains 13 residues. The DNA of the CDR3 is TGCGCCAGCAGGGAGACGGAGTATGGGCCCCAGCATTAT. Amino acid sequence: CASRETEYGPQHY.

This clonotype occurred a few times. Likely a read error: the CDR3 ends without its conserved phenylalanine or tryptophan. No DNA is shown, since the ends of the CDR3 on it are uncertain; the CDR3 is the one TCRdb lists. The CDR3 is CANSLEGGTEALL. This sequence joins TRBV11-3 and TRBJ1-1; the DNA was not used to check the table's D call, TRBD1. The CDR3 numbers 13 amino acids, ends counted. Germline assignment: CDR1 SGHNT and CDR2 YENEEA.

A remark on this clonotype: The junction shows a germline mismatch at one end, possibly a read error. CDR3 residues: CVSSLQGTGRYEQYF. As DNA, the CDR3 is TGTGTCAGCAGTTTACAAGGGACAGGGCGCTACGAGCAATACTTC. The chain joins TRBV12-3 or TRBV12-4 to TRBJ2-7, with 9 bases lining up with TRBD1. This CDR3 comprises 15 residues.

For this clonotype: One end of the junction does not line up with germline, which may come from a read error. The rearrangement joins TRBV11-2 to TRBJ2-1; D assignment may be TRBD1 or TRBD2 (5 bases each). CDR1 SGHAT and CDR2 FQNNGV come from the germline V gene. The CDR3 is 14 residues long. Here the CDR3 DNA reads TGTGCCTGCCAGAAGCGGCAGGGCGACATTGAGCGGTTCTTC. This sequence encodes CACQKRQGDIERFF.

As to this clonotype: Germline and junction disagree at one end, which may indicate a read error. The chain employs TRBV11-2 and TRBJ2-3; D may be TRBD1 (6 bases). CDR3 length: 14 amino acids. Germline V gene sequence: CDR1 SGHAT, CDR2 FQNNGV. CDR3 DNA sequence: TGTGCCAACAGCTCTTACCGGACAGCCAATACACAGTATTTT. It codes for CANSSYRTANTQYF. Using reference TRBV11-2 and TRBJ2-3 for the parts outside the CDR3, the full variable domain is EAGVAQSPRYKIIEKRQSVAFWCNPISGHATLYWYQQILGQGPKLLIQFQNNGVVDDSQLPKDRFSAERLKGVDSTLKIQPAKLEDSAVYLCANSSYRTANTQYFGPGTRLTVL.

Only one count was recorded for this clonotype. CDR3 coding DNA: TGTGCCAGCAGCTTTACTGACGGTGCCTACGAGCAGTACTTC. This sequence encodes CASSFTDGAYEQYF. The chain uses TRBV11-3 and TRBJ2-7; D is unresolved. The CDR3 runs to 14 residues. CDR1 SGHNT and CDR2 YENEEA come from the germline V gene. The V gene lost 3 bases and the J gene lost 2 bases, with 11 bases spanning the gap.

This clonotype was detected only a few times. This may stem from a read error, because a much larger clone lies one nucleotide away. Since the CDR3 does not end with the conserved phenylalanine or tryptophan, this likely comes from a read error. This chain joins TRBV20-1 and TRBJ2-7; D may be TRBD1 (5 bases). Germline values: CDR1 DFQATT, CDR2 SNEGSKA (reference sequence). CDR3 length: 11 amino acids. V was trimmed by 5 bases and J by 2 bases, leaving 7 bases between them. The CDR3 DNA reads TGCAGTGCTCTACAGGCCTACGAGCAGTACATC. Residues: CSALQAYEQYI.

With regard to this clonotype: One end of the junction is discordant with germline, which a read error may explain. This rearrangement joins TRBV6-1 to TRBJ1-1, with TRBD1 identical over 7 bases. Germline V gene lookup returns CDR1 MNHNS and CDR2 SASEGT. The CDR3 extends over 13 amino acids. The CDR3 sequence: CAISGTDLTEAFF. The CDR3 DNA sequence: TGTGCCATCAGTGGGACAGACTTAACTGAAGCTTTCTTT.

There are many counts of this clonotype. The CDR3 protein is CASSGHSGGTEQFF. CDR3 DNA sequence: TGTGCCAGCAGTGGGCACAGCGGGGGGACCGAGCAGTTCTTC. The chain carries TRBV6-5 and TRBJ2-1; 9 positions agree with TRBD2. Germline CDR1 is MNHEY and CDR2 is SVGAGI. J gave up 10 bases and V 5 bases, and 9 bases lay outside the gene matches. The CDR3 has 14 residues.

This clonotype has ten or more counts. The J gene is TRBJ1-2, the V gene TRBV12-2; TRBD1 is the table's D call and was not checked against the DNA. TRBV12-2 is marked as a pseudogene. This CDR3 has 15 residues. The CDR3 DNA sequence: TGTGCAAGTCGCTTAGTTGGACCCCTAGGGGATGGCTACACCTTC. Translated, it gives CASRLVGPLGDGYTF.

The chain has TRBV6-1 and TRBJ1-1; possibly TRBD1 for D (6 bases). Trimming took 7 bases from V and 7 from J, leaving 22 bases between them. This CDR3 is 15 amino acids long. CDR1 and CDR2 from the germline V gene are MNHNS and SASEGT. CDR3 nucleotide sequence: TGTGCCAGCACTAGGGTGGGGGGCGCATACAATGAAGCTTTCTTT. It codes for CASTRVGGAYNEAFF.

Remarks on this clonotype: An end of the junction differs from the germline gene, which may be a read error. The CDR3 is CASSEVGAIADTEVLF. CDR3 DNA sequence: TGTGCCAGCAGTGAAGTGGGGGCCATTGCGGACACTGAAGTTCTCTTT. V is TRBV6-1 and J is TRBJ1-1, with D possibly matching TRBD1 (6 bases). In germline, CDR1 is MNHNS, CDR2 SASEGT. The CDR3 loop spans 16 amino acids.

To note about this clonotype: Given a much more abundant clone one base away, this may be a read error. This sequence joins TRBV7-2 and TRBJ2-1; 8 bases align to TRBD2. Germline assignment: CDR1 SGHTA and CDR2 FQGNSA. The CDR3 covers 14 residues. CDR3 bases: TGTGCCAGCGGCTTAACCCGGGAGGGGAATGAGCAGTTCTTC. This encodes CASGLTREGNEQFF.

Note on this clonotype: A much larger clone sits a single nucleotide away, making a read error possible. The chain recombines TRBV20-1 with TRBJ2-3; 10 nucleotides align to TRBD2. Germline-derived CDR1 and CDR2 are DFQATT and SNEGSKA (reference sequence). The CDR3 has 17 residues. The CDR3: CIARVLGAGGRTDTQYF. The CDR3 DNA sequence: TGCATTGCTAGAGTCTTAGGAGCGGGAGGGCGCACAGATACGCAGTATTTT.

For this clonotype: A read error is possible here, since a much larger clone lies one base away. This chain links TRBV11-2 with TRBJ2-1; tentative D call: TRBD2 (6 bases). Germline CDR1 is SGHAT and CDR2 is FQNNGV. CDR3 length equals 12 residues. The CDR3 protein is CVSSFAGTLQFF. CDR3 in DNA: TGTGTCAGCAGCTTCGCTGGGACTCTGCAGTTCTTC.